Here is one TCR beta chain with its context. Antigen: not known. The germline gives CDR1 DFQATT, CDR2 SNEGSKA (reference sequence). The CDR3 covers 13 residues. The authors made cDNA by 5'RACE with 10-nucleotide random UMIs. TCRdb redid the calling of the 5' RACE reads with MiXCR, one entry per CDR3 protein. The sample carries roughly 100,000 distinct CDR3 sequences, under 4.5% recorded once. This record belongs to a study of neurological immune-mediated disorders. Study-level results: Any association between clinical or MRI features and the multiple sclerosis repertoire cluster was absent. HTLV-1-associated myelopathy showed the most TCR clonal expansion; multiple sclerosis the least, below healthy controls.

The sequenced material came from PBMCs. The TCR originated in a woman between 50 and 59 years old with multiple sclerosis. The chain has TRBV20-1 and TRBJ2-7, with D possibly TRBD2 on 5 matching bases. The CDR3 nucleotides are TGCAGCAATACGGGAATCGACATCTACGAGCAGTACTTC. As protein: CSNTGIDIYEQYF.